This T cell receptor (beta chain) is drawn from a study of shared clonotypes between healthy human individuals. The repertoire was sequenced with immunoSEQ multiplex PCR; TCRdb's copy has only in-frame clones and lacks some. The sample yields about 1,900,000 clones, about 95% seen once. Positively selected for CCR7, the CD45RO-negative cells used as naive CD8 cells excluded terminally differentiated effector memory CD45RA+ cells. The receptor comes from a man between 18 and 35 years old in good health. Sequenced sample: naive CD8+ T cells sorted from blood.

In DNA form, the CDR3 reads TGTGCCAGTGCAACCAGGGGAGTAAGCACTGAAGCTTTCTTT. The encoded protein is CASATRGVSTEAFF. The chain is built from TRBV28 and TRBJ1-1; TRBD1 is a possible D gene (6 bases). CDR3 length equals 14 residues. The germline V and J ends were trimmed by 9 bases and 4 bases, with 18 bases remaining between them. Germline assignment: CDR1 MDHEN and CDR2 SYDVKM.